Here is one TCR beta chain with its context. This sample is part of a study of a mutant IDH1 vaccine in newly diagnosed glioma. The CDR3 is 12 residues long. V lost 5 bases and J 6 bases, leaving 11 bases between the germline ends. CDR1 is MNHNY and CDR2 is SVGAGI in the germline V gene (reference sequence). The assay was immunoSEQ multiplex PCR, and TCRdb's table has in-frame clones only and misses some. The sample has tens of thousands of clones, 80% to 90% seen once. The time point here: baseline, week 1 (first vaccination visit). Treatment specified: pre-vaccination baseline after standard-of-care therapy.

Material: PBMCs, obtained from a glioma patient treated with radiotherapy, temozolomide or both. The chain is built from TRBV6-6 and TRBJ2-7; weak D call: TRBD2 (6 bases). The sequence came from a man younger than 30 with glioma. CDR3 loop: CASSGEVGEQYF. The DNA of the CDR3 is TGTGCCAGCAGTGGGGAGGTCGGCGAGCAGTACTTC.